This record looks at one T cell receptor beta chain sequence and its context. TCRdb reprocessed the reads via MiXCR and lists one record per CDR3 protein. Among about 230,000 distinct CDR3 sequences listed, 22% were seen once. Germline CDR1 MDHEN, CDR2 SYDVKM. The CDR3 spans 14 residues. The V gene lost 7 bases and the J gene lost 2 bases, with 12 bases spanning the gap. These data originate in a study of T cell repertoires in cytomegalovirus infection. The chain couples TRBV28 to TRBJ1-5; D gene ambiguous. The sample was CD8+ T cells from PBMCs. This clonotype originated in a human donor in good health (CMV status not recorded). Some clones in this sample may be carry-over from other donors' samples. As DNA, the CDR3 is TGTGCCAGCAACCGTGGTTGGGGCAATCAGCCCCAGCATTTT. Translated: CASNRGWGNQPQHF.